This T cell receptor (beta chain) came from a study of patients and donors after allogeneic stem cell transplantation. Each CDR3 protein is one row after TCRdb ran MiXCR on the RT-PCR reads. The table lists approximately 61,000 distinct CDR3 sequences, roughly 13% of them singletons. The CDR3 length is 13 residues. Trimming pared 5 bases from V and 6 bases from J, leaving 11 bases between. This chain connects TRBV12-3 or TRBV12-4 to TRBJ2-1; perhaps TRBD2 as D (6 bases). What was sequenced was blood, either unsorted or a sorted T cell fraction (not recorded which). The clonotype originates from a human donor who was either an allogeneic HSCT recipient or a stem cell or donor lymphocyte infusion donor (not recorded which). It is not recorded whose cells these are; they may come from a transplant donor. CDR3 nucleotides: TGTGCCAGCAGTAACGGGACTTTCAATGAGCAGTTCTTC. This gives the protein CASSNGTFNEQFF.